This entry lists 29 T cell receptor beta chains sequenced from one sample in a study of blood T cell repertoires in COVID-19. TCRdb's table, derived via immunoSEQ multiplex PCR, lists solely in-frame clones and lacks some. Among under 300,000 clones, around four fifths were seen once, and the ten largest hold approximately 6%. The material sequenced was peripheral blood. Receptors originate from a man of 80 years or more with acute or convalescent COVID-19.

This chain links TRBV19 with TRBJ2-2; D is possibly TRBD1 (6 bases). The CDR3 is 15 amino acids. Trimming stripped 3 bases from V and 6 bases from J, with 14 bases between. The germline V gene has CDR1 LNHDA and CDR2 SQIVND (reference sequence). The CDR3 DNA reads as TGTGCCAGTAGTATTTCCAGGGGTCAATCCGGGGAGCTGTTTTTT. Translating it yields CASSISRGQSGELFF.

CDR3 sequence: CASSDLGPYSYNSPLHF. CDR3 sequence (DNA): TGTGCCAGCAGTGATTTGGGGCCGTACTCCTATAATTCACCCCTCCACTTT. V gene TRBV2 combines with J gene TRBJ1-6; a possible D gene is TRBD1 (5 bases). The length of the CDR3 is 17 residues. V was clipped by 3 bases and J by 0 bases, with 12 bases between them. The germline CDR1 and CDR2 sequences are SNHLY and FYNNEI.

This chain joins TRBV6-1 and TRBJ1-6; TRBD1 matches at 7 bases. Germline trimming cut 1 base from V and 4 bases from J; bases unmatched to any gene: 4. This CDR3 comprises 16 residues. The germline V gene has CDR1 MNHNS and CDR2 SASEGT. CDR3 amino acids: CASSEVSGGYNSPLHF. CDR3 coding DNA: TGTGCCAGCAGTGAAGTGTCAGGGGGATATAATTCACCCCTCCACTTT.

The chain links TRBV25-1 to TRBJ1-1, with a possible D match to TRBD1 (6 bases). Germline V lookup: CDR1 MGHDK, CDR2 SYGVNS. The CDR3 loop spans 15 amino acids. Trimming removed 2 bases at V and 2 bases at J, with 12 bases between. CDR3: CASSEGLGQNTEAFF. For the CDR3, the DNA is TGTGCCAGCAGTGAAGGGTTGGGACAAAACACTGAAGCTTTCTTT.

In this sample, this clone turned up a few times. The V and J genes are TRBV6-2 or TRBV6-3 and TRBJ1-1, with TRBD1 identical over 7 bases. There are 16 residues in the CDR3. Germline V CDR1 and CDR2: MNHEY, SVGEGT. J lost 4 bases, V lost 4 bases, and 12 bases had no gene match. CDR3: CASSFLGEGQLTEAFF. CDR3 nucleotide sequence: TGTGCCAGCAGTTTCCTCGGAGAGGGACAGCTCACTGAAGCTTTCTTT.

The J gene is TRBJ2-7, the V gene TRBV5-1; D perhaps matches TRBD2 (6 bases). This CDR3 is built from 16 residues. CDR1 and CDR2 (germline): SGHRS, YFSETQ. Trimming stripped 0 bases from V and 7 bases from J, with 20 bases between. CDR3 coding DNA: TGCGCCAGCAGCTTGGCCGATGGGATCCTGCGGGAAGAGCAGTACTTC. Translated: CASSLADGILREEQYF. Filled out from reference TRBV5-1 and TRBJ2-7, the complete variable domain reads KAGVTQTPRYLIKTRGQQVTLSCSPISGHRSVSWYQQTPGQGLQFLFEYFSETQRNKGNFPGRFSGRQFSNSRSEMNVSTLELGDSALYLCASSLADGILREEQYFGPGTRLTVT.

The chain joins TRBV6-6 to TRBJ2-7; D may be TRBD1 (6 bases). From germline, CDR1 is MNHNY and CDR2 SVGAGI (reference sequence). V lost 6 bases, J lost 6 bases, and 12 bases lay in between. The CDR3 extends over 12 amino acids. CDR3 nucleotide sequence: TGTGCCAGCAGAAGGGACACTTCCGAGCAGTACTTC. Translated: CASRRDTSEQYF.

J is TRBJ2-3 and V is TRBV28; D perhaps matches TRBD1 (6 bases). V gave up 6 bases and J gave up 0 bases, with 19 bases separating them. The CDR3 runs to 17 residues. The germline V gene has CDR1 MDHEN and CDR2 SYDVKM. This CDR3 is CASRAPPGTQSTDTQYF. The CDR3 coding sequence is TGTGCCAGCAGAGCCCCCCCCGGGACACAAAGCACAGATACGCAGTATTTT. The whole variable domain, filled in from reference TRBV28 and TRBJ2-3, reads DVKVTQSSRYLVKRTGEKVFLECVQDMDHENMFWYRQDPGLGLRLIYFSYDVKMKEKGDIPEGYSVSREKKERFSLILESASTNQTSMYLCASRAPPGTQSTDTQYFGPGTRLTVL.

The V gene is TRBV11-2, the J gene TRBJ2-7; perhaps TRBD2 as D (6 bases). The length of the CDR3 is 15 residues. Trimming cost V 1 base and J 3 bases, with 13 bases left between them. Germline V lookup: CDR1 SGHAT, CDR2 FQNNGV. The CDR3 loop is CASSLGGAGFYEQYF. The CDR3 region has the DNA TGTGCCAGCAGCTTAGGAGGGGCGGGGTTCTACGAGCAGTACTTC.

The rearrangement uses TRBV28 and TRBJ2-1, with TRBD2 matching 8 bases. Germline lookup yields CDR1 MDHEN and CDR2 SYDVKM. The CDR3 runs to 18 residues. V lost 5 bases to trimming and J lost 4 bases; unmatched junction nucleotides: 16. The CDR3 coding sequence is TGTGCCAGCAGTCCTCCCCCGGGGGTAGCGGGACCATACAATGAGCAGTTCTTC. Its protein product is CASSPPPGVAGPYNEQFF.

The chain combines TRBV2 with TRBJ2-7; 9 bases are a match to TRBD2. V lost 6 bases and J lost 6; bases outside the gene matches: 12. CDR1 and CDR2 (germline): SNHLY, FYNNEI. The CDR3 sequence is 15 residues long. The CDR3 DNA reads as TGTGCCAGCAGGCTCCAACCGGGACTAGCTGTCGAGCAGTACTTC. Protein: CASRLQPGLAVEQYF.

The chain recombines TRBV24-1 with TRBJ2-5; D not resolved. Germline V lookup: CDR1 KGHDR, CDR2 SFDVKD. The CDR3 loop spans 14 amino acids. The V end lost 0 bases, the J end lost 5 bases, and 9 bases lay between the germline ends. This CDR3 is CATSDLGPGETQYF. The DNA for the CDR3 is TGTGCCACCAGTGATTTGGGTCCCGGGGAGACCCAGTACTTC.

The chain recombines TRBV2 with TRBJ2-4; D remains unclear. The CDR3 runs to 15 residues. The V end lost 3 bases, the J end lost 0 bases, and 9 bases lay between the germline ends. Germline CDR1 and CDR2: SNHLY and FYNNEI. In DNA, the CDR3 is TGTGCCAGCAGTGAGGGCACCCTAGCCAAAAACATTCAGTACTTC. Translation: CASSEGTLAKNIQYF.

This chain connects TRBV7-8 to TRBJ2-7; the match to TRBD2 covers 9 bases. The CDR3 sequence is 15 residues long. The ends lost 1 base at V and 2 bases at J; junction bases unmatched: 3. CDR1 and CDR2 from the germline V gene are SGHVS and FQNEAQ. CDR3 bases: TGTGCCAGCAGCTTAGGGGCGGGAGGGACCTACGAGCAGTACTTC. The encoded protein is CASSLGAGGTYEQYF.

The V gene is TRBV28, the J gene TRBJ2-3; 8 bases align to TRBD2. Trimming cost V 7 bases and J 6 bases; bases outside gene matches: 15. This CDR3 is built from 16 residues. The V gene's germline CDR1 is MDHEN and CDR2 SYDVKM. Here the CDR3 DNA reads TGTGCCAGCACCCCCAGTGGGACTAGGGTTTATGATACGCAGTATTTT. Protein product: CASTPSGTRVYDTQYF. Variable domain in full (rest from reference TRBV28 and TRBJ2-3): DVKVTQSSRYLVKRTGEKVFLECVQDMDHENMFWYRQDPGLGLRLIYFSYDVKMKEKGDIPEGYSVSREKKERFSLILESASTNQTSMYLCASTPSGTRVYDTQYFGPGTRLTVL.

CDR3 residues: CSVDPLQGVETQYF. CDR3 DNA: TGCAGCGTTGACCCCCTACAGGGCGTAGAGACCCAGTACTTC. This rearrangement joins TRBV29-1 to TRBJ2-5, with a possible D match to TRBD1 (6 bases). Trimming pared 3 bases from V and 4 bases from J, leaving 15 bases between. The CDR3 sequence is 14 residues long. Germline V CDR1 and CDR2: SQVTM, ANQGSEA.

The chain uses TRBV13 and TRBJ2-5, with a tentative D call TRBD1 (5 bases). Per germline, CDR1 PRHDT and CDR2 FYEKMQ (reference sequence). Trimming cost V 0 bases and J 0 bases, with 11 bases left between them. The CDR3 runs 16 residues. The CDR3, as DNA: TGTGCCAGCAGCTTAGGTAAAGACAGTTACCAAGAGACCCAGTACTTC. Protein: CASSLGKDSYQETQYF.

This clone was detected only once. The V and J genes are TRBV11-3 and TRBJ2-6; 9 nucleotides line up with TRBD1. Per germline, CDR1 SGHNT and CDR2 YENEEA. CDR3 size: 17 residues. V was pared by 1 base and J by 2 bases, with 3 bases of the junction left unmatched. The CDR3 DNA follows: TGTGCCAGCAGCTTAGGACAGGGGGTGACTGGGGCCAACGTCCTGACTTTC. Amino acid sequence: CASSLGQGVTGANVLTF.

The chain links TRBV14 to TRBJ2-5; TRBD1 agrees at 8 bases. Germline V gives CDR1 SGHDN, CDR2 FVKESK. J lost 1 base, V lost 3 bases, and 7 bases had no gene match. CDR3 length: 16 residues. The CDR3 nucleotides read TGTGCCAGCAGCCATCGTGGGACAGGCTTCCAAGAGACCCAGTACTTC. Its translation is CASSHRGTGFQETQYF.

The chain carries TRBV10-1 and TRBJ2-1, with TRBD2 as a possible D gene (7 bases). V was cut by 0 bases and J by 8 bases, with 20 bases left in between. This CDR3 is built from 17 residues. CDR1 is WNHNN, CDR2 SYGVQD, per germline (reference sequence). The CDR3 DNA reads TGCGCCAGCAGTGAGTCGGGGGGACTAAAAAAGGGGGATGAGCAGTTCTTC. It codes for CASSESGGLKKGDEQFF.

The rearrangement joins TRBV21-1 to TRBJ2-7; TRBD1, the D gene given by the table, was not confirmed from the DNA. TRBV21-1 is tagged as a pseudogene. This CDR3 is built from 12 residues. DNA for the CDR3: TGTGCCAGCAGCATGGGCGTCTACGAGCAGTACTTC. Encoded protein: CASSMGVYEQYF.

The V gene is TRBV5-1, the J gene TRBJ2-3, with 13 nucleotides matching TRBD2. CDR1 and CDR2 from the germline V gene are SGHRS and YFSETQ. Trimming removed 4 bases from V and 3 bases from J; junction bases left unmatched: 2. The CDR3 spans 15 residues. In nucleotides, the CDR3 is TGCGCCAGCAGCCAGACTAGCGGGAGGACAGATACGCAGTATTTT. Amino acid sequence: CASSQTSGRTDTQYF. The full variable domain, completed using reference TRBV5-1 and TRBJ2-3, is KAGVTQTPRYLIKTRGQQVTLSCSPISGHRSVSWYQQTPGQGLQFLFEYFSETQRNKGNFPGRFSGRQFSNSRSEMNVSTLELGDSALYLCASSQTSGRTDTQYFGPGTRLTVL.

This chain's CDR3 is CASSGLGGRNQPQHF. Here the CDR3 DNA reads TGTGCCAGCAGCGGCCTCGGGGGACGGAATCAGCCCCAGCATTTT. The rearrangement joins TRBV2 to TRBJ1-5; a weak D match, TRBD1 (5 bases). Trimming left V 6 bases short and J 4 bases short, with 16 bases between. Per the germline V gene, CDR1 is SNHLY and CDR2 is FYNNEI. This CDR3 has 15 amino acids.

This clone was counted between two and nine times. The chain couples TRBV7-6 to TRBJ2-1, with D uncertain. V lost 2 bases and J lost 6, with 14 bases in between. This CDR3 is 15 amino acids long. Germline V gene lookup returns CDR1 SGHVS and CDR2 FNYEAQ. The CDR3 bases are TGTGCCAGCAGCTTATACGATTCTGCGGCCAATGAGCAGTTCTTC. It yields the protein CASSLYDSAANEQFF.

The CDR3 coding sequence is TGCGCCAGCAGTGTGAAGACTAGCGGGAGCGAGCAGTACTTC. Translating it yields CASSVKTSGSEQYF. The chain combines TRBV10-1 with TRBJ2-7; 12 bases map to TRBD2. The CDR3 has 14 residues. CDR1 WNHNN and CDR2 SYGVQD come from the germline V gene (reference sequence). V lost 4 bases to trimming and J lost 6 bases; unmatched junction nucleotides: 4.

The CDR3 nucleotides read TGCAGTGCTAGTCTATCCGGGACTAGAGGAGAGACCCAGTACTTC. This translates into CSASLSGTRGETQYF. The chain employs TRBV20-1 and TRBJ2-5; 8 bases map to TRBD2. Trimming removed 3 bases from V and 4 bases from J; junction bases left unmatched: 10. The CDR3 has 15 residues. In germline, CDR1 is DFQATT, CDR2 SNEGSKA (reference sequence).

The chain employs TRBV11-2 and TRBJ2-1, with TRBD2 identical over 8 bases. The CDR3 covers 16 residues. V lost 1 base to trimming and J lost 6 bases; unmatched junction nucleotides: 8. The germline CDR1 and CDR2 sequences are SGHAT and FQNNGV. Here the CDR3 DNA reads TGTGCCAGCAGCTTAGGGAGAGCGACTAGCGTCAATGAGCAGTTCTTC. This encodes CASSLGRATSVNEQFF.

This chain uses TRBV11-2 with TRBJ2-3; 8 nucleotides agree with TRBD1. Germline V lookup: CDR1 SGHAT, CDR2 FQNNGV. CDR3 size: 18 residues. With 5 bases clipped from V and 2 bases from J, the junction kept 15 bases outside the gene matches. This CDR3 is CASSPGGPLQLSTDTQYF. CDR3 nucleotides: TGTGCCAGCAGCCCAGGGGGCCCTCTTCAGTTATCCACAGATACGCAGTATTTT.

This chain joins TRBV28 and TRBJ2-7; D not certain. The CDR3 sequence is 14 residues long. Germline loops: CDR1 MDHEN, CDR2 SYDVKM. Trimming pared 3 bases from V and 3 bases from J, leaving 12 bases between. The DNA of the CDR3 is TGTGCCAGCAGTTTGAGCGATCCAAGCTACGAGCAGTACTTC. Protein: CASSLSDPSYEQYF.